A single sample is the source of the 15 T cell receptor beta chains below, sequenced in a study of CD8+ T cells in alopecia areata. After isolation, RNA underwent reverse transcription to generate cDNA as the sequencing template. This table comes from immunoSEQ multiplex PCR, and its TCRdb copy is limited to in-frame clones, with some not included. The data show 290,000 or so clones, with none appearing a single time. Separation of pooled cutaneous lymph node cells was by sorting with CD4, CD8alpha, NKG2D, NKG2ACE and other markers. The sequencing sample was made of CD4+ T cells sorted from a lymph node. These receptors all come from a C3H/HeJ mouse with alopecia areata. The mice in this strain carry MHC haplotype H2-k.

Concerning this clone itself: Mouse gene names apply. The read terminates 4 residues before the CDR3 end, so the remaining end is supplied by the germline J gene. The gene calls are TRBV13-1 and TRBJ2-1; TRBD2 agrees at 11 bases. The germline gives CDR1 NSHNY, CDR2 SYGAGN. After removal of 6 bases from V and 3 bases from J, the junction contained 5 bases not matched to a gene. CDR3 length equals 15 residues. The CDR3: CASTQTGGVYAEQFF. Partial CDR3 DNA: TGTGCCAGCACCCAGACTGGGGGGGTCTATGCT.

On this clone itself: The germline and genes are mouse ones. The CDR3 sequence: CASSQSGLGQSAETLYF. The CDR3 DNA, read in part, is TGTGCCAGCAGCCAGTCGGGACTGGGGCAAAGTGCAGAA. V is TRBV5 and J is TRBJ2-3; 10 positions agree with TRBD2. The observed sequence ends 4 residues before the CDR3 terminus, with the missing tail filled in from the germline J gene. This CDR3 contains 17 residues. V shed 3 bases, J shed 0 bases, and the junction held 6 bases outside the gene matches. The germline V gene encodes CDR1 LGHNA and CDR2 YNLKQL (reference sequence).

On this clone itself: Gene names follow the mouse nomenclature. The CDR3 end lies 4 residues beyond the end of the read and is filled in from the germline J gene. This chain uses TRBV19 with TRBJ1-1, with D tentatively TRBD1 (6 bases). The CDR3 length is 13 residues. Germline V gene lookup returns CDR1 FNHDT and CDR2 SITEND (reference sequence). CDR3 sequence: CASSPQGGTEVFF. The sequenced CDR3 bases are TGTGCCAGCAGTCCACAGGGCGGGACA.

This clone has a handful of counts. Mouse germline and gene names are used. The read terminates 4 residues before the CDR3 end, so the remaining end is supplied by the germline J gene. The chain carries TRBV19 and TRBJ2-7; no clear D gene. CDR1 is FNHDT and CDR2 is SITEND in the germline V gene (reference sequence). This CDR3 contains 12 residues. V dropped 4 bases and J dropped 3 bases, with 8 bases sitting between them. This CDR3 reads CASSQTNYEQYF. The covered CDR3 bases are TGTGCCAGCAGTCAAACAAACTAT. The variable domain in full, with the rest retrieved from reference TRBV19 and TRBJ2-7, is GGIITQTPKFLIGQEGQKLTLKCQQNFNHDTMYWYRQDSGKGLRLIYYSITENDLQKGDLSEGYDASREKKSSFSLTVTSAQKNEMAVFLCASSQTNYEQYFGPGTRLTVL.

In its sample, this clone was seen a few times. Gene names denote mouse genes. The read finishes 4 residues shy of the CDR3 end, and the germline J gene is used to complete it. The chain couples TRBV19 to TRBJ2-1; 11 bases map to TRBD2. Germline V gene sequence: CDR1 FNHDT, CDR2 SITEND (reference sequence). The CDR3 covers 14 residues. J lost 6 bases, V lost 5 bases, and 4 bases had no gene match. CDR3 bases read: TGTGCCAGCAGCCCACTGGGGGGGCGTGCT. It yields the protein CASSPLGGRA. The CDR3 reads in full as CASSPLGGRAEQFF.

This clone turned up a few times. The gene symbols are mouse symbols. The CDR3 is cut off 4 residues early in the read; its end comes from the germline J gene. Other DNA sequences from this sample encode an identical CDR3 as well. The rearrangement uses TRBV13-1 and TRBJ1-1; D is undetermined. Deletions cut 0 bases from V and 1 base from J, with 10 bases between. In germline, CDR1 is NSHNY, CDR2 SYGAGN. There are 15 residues in the CDR3. This CDR3 reads CASSDARTGNTEVFF. Incomplete CDR3 DNA: TGTGCCAGCAGTGATGCCCGGACTGGGAACACA.

This clone was counted a few times. Germline and genes: mouse. The CDR3 is cut off 4 residues early in the read; its end comes from the germline J gene. This rearrangement joins TRBV13-2 to TRBJ1-2, with D hard to call. With 2 bases removed from V and 0 bases from J, the gap between germline ends came to 8 bases. Looked up from germline, CDR1 is NNHNN and CDR2 is SYGAGS (reference sequence). The CDR3 loop spans 14 amino acids. The CDR3 DNA, read in part, is TGTGCCAGCGGTGACGACAATGCAAACTCC. It yields the protein CASGDDNANS. The entire CDR3 reads CASGDDNANSDYTF.

About this clone itself: Genes and germline come from the mouse. With the read ending 4 residues before the CDR3 end, the germline J gene is used to fill in that end. Other DNA variants within this sample encode the same CDR3. The genes are TRBV17 and TRBJ2-7; unclear D gene. Between the trimmed V and J ends, which lost 0 bases and 0 bases, there was a span of 9 bases. In germline, CDR1 is MNHDT, CDR2 YYDKIL. The CDR3 covers 15 residues. Incomplete CDR3 DNA: TGTGCTAGCAGTAGAGATCCACAGAGCTCCTAT. Its translation is CASSRDPQSSY. From start to end, the CDR3 is CASSRDPQSSYEQYF. Full variable domain (rest looked up from reference TRBV17 and TRBJ2-7): DTTVKQNPRYKLARVGKPVNLICSQTMNHDTMYWYQKKPNQAPKLLLFYYDKILNREADTFEKFQSSRPNNSFCSLYIGSAGLEYSAMYLCASSRDPQSSYEQYFGPGTRLTVL.

This clone has more than one count but fewer than ten. Germline and genes: mouse. The CDR3 end falls 4 residues outside the read, so it is completed with the germline J gene. Other DNA sequences within the sample encode an identical CDR3. The genes are TRBV19 and TRBJ2-2; no definite D call. CDR1 and CDR2 from the germline V gene are FNHDT and SITEND (reference sequence). The CDR3 covers 14 residues. Trimming cost V 4 bases and J 0 bases, with 7 bases left between them. The CDR3 DNA, read in part, is TGTGCCAGCAGTCGACAAACAAACACCGGG. Translating gives CASSRQTNTG. The CDR3 in full is CASSRQTNTGQLYF.

To note about this clone: Here the gene names and germline are mouse. From the germline J gene comes the end of the CDR3, since the read stops 4 residues before it. V usage is TRBV13-1 and J usage is TRBJ2-4; D may be TRBD1 (6 bases). V was trimmed by 3 bases and J by 0 bases, leaving 11 bases between them. Per the germline V gene, CDR1 is NSHNY and CDR2 is SYGAGN. This CDR3 has 15 amino acids. CDR3 DNA (partial): TGTGCCAGCAGTGGAGGGACAACTAGTCAAAAC. Translation gives CASSGGTTSQN. The entire CDR3 is CASSGGTTSQNTLYF.

This clone has only a few counts. The gene names here belong to mouse. The read ends 4 residues before the CDR3 terminus; that terminus is restored from the germline J gene. The chain employs TRBV17 and TRBJ1-1; TRBD1 agrees at 12 bases. Germline V CDR1 and CDR2: MNHDT, YYDKIL. The CDR3 spans 15 residues. The sequenced CDR3 bases are TGTGCTAGCAGTGGGACAGGGGGCGCGGGGGCA. This encodes CASSGTGGAGA. The entire CDR3 protein is CASSGTGGAGAEVFF.

Remarks on this clone: Genes and germline are mouse. The DNA read from the CDR3 is TGTGCCAGCAGTCCCCTCACGACTGTTCAAAACTCC. This codes for CASSPLTTVQNS. The entire CDR3 protein is CASSPLTTVQNSDYTF. The V and J genes are TRBV19 and TRBJ1-2; D gene unclear. The sequenced fragment ends 4 residues before the CDR3 boundary, so the rest is inferred from the germline J gene. Trimming pared 4 bases from V and 1 base from J, leaving 17 bases between. In germline, CDR1 is FNHDT, CDR2 SITEND (reference sequence). The CDR3 runs to 16 residues.

With regard to this clone: Gene names follow the mouse nomenclature. The read halts 4 residues ahead of the CDR3 end, with the missing end drawn from the germline J gene. This sequence joins TRBV19 and TRBJ2-1, with no clear D. Per germline, CDR1 FNHDT and CDR2 SITEND (reference sequence). The CDR3 is made up of 12 amino acids. Trimming removed 3 bases from V and 2 bases from J, with 3 bases in between. CDR3 amino acids: CASSRDYAEQFF. CDR3 DNA, as far as it was read: TGTGCCAGCAGTAGGGACTATGCT.

This clone showed up just a few times. Gene names refer to mouse genes. The read halts 4 residues ahead of the CDR3 end, with the missing end drawn from the germline J gene. The gene calls are TRBV1 and TRBJ2-1, with TRBD2 identical over 11 bases. Germline lookup yields CDR1 NSQYPW and CDR2 LRSPGD (reference sequence). This CDR3 has 14 amino acids. CDR3 amino acids: CTCSGNWGGAEQFF. The part of the CDR3 DNA that was read is TGCACCTGCAGTGGGAACTGGGGGGGCGCT.

This clone has only a few counts. The germline and genes are mouse ones. From the germline J gene comes the end of the CDR3, since the read stops 4 residues before it. The rearrangement uses TRBV17 and TRBJ2-3; 12 bases line up with TRBD2. The ends lost 0 bases at V and 0 bases at J; junction bases unmatched: 7. CDR1 is MNHDT and CDR2 is YYDKIL in the germline V gene. This CDR3 is 19 amino acids long. The CDR3: CASSRETGGAVGSAETLYF. The part of the CDR3 DNA that was read is TGTGCTAGCAGTAGAGAGACTGGGGGGGCAGTTGGGAGTGCAGAA.